Below are 21 T cell receptor beta chains sequenced from a single sample in a study of Graves' ophthalmopathy and Graves' hyperthyroidism. Amplification of the TCR beta CDR3 regions used RNA transcripts (as template). Second-round multiplex PCR followed a first-round RT-PCR using HTBI primers. TCRdb re-called the multiplex PCR reads with MiXCR, one entry per CDR3 protein. Altogether 450,000 to 600,000 distinct CDR3 sequences are present, roughly 40% being singletons, with the ten largest covering around 4%. Sequences were obtained from peripheral blood or thyroid tissue (not recorded which). These receptors came from an adult man with Graves' hyperthyroidism.

The CDR3 is CASSLPGPTSREQFF. The DNA for the CDR3 is TGTGCCAGCAGCTTACCGGGACCGACTAGTCGTGAGCAGTTCTTC. The chain couples TRBV7-9 to TRBJ2-1; the D gene is possibly TRBD2 (6 bases). The CDR3 contains 15 residues. Germline V lookup: CDR1 SEHNR, CDR2 FQNEAQ (reference sequence). Trimming shortened V by 2 bases and J by 9 bases, and 17 bases separated the two germline ends.

This clonotype came up many times. J is TRBJ2-7 and V is TRBV4-2; 7 bases fit TRBD2. In germline, CDR1 is LGHNA, CDR2 YNFKEQ. The V and J ends lost 1 base and 2 bases, in that order; junction bases with no gene match: 5. This CDR3 has 15 amino acids. The CDR3 DNA reads as TGTGCCAGCAGCCAAGGAACTAGCGATGCCTACGAGCAGTACTTC. Translated: CASSQGTSDAYEQYF.

The chain couples TRBV29-1 to TRBJ2-3; 8 bases line up with TRBD1. V dropped 4 bases and J dropped 1; count of bases not matched to a gene: 4. CDR1 and CDR2 (germline): SQVTM, ANQGSEA. This CDR3 has 14 amino acids. CDR3 DNA sequence: TGCAGCGTTGTACCGGGACAGGGCACAGATACGCAGTATTTT. Protein sequence: CSVVPGQGTDTQYF.

The chain combines TRBV12-3 or TRBV12-4 with TRBJ2-7; D is unclear. The CDR3 has 12 residues. Trimming left V 7 bases short and J 5 bases short, with 12 bases between. The CDR3 here is CASKGSEHEQYF. CDR3 nucleotides: TGTGCCAGCAAAGGTTCGGAACACGAGCAGTACTTC.

J is TRBJ1-3 and V is TRBV7-3; TRBD1 might be the D (6 bases). CDR3 length equals 16 residues. Trimming removed 4 bases at V and 2 bases at J, with 15 bases between. CDR1 SGHTA and CDR2 FQGTGA come from the germline V gene. The CDR3 loop is CASSSPQGRPGNTIYF. The CDR3 nucleotides are TGTGCCAGCAGCTCCCCACAGGGCAGACCTGGAAACACCATATATTTT. The entire variable domain, with the rest obtained from reference TRBV7-3 and TRBJ1-3, is as follows: GAGVSQTPSNKVTEKGKYVELRCDPISGHTALYWYRQSLGQGPEFLIYFQGTGAADDSGLPNDRFFAVRPEGSVSTLKIQRTERGDSAVYLCASSSPQGRPGNTIYFGEGSWLTVV.

The table lists this clonotype with many counts. The J gene is TRBJ1-1, the V gene TRBV2; D gene ambiguous. Looked up from germline, CDR1 is SNHLY and CDR2 is FYNNEI. Trimming removed 6 bases from V and 0 bases from J, with 11 bases in between. The CDR3 is made up of 14 amino acids. The chain's CDR3 is CASSGRAMNTEAFF. The CDR3 coding sequence is TGTGCCAGCAGCGGACGGGCGATGAACACTGAAGCTTTCTTT. The full variable domain, its missing parts supplied by reference TRBV2 and TRBJ1-1, is EPEVTQTPSHQVTQMGQEVILRCVPISNHLYFYWYRQILGQKVEFLVSFYNNEISEKSEIFDDQFSVERPDGSNFTLKIRSTKLEDSAMYFCASSGRAMNTEAFFGQGTRLTVV.

CDR3 loop: CASRRDRETYEQYF. CDR3 bases: TGTGCCAGCAGGAGGGACAGGGAAACCTACGAGCAGTACTTC. The V and J genes are TRBV2 and TRBJ2-7, with TRBD1 matching 9 bases. The CDR3 covers 14 residues. CDR1 SNHLY and CDR2 FYNNEI come from the germline V gene. The V segment lost 6 bases and the J segment 2 bases; nucleotides outside the gene matches: 5.

This clonotype was seen at least ten times. This CDR3 reads CSVTAEGANVLTF. For the CDR3, the DNA is TGCAGCGTCACAGCGGAAGGGGCCAACGTCCTGACTTTC. The rearrangement joins TRBV29-1 to TRBJ2-6; D is perhaps TRBD2 (5 bases). The V end lost 6 bases, the J end lost 4 bases, and 10 bases lay between the germline ends. This CDR3 is 13 amino acids long. The germline CDR1 and CDR2 sequences are SQVTM and ANQGSEA.

V gene TRBV7-9 combines with J gene TRBJ2-1, with 13 bases that match TRBD2. With 6 bases clipped from V and 8 bases from J, the junction kept 10 bases outside the gene matches. Germline values: CDR1 SEHNR, CDR2 FQNEAQ (reference sequence). CDR3 length: 16 residues. As DNA, the CDR3 is TGTGCCAGCAGTTCTCTTGGACTAGCGGGAGTCGATGAGCAGTTCTTC. This codes for CASSSLGLAGVDEQFF.

The chain is built from TRBV5-1 and TRBJ1-1; no reliable D call. CDR1 SGHRS and CDR2 YFSETQ come from the germline V gene. The CDR3 is 15 amino acids. V was clipped by 4 bases and J by 1 base, with 14 bases between them. The CDR3 DNA sequence: TGCGCCAGCAGCCCATACCAACGGGGGAACACTGAAGCTTTCTTT. Its protein product is CASSPYQRGNTEAFF.

This clonotype was detected ten times or more. The chain recombines TRBV24-1 with TRBJ1-2; TRBD1 matches 10 bases. With V trimmed by 4 bases and J by 5 bases, 6 bases remained unmatched. There are 15 residues in the CDR3. The germline gives CDR1 KGHDR, CDR2 SFDVKD. The CDR3 DNA is TGTGCCACCAGTGACGGAGGACAGGGGGAATATGGCTACACCTTC. As protein: CATSDGGQGEYGYTF.

The CDR3, as DNA: TGTGCCACCAGTGAACCGGGACTAGCGGGAGGCCGAAGCACAGATACGCAGTATTTT. It yields the protein CATSEPGLAGGRSTDTQYF. V gene TRBV24-1 combines with J gene TRBJ2-3; 15 positions match TRBD2. Unmatched junction bases numbered 7, after V lost 4 bases and J lost 0 bases. CDR3 length: 19 residues. Germline CDR1 reads KGHDR; CDR2 reads SFDVKD.

In this sample, this clonotype turned up a few times. The V gene is TRBV2, the J gene TRBJ2-7; no definite D call. From germline, CDR1 is SNHLY and CDR2 FYNNEI. V lost 2 bases and J 5 bases, leaving 4 bases between the germline ends. The CDR3 is made up of 11 amino acids. Here the CDR3 DNA reads TGTGCCAGCAGTGAATACCACGAGCAGTACTTC. Protein: CASSEYHEQYF.

This clonotype was counted a few times. V usage is TRBV30 and J usage is TRBJ1-2, with 8 nucleotides matching TRBD1. The CDR3 is 14 amino acids. Looked up from germline, CDR1 is GTSNPN and CDR2 is SVGIG (reference sequence). With V trimmed by 5 bases and J by 3 bases, 8 bases remained unmatched. CDR3 sequence: CAWGSGGWDYGYTF. The CDR3 DNA reads TGTGCCTGGGGCTCAGGGGGCTGGGACTATGGCTACACCTTC. Complete variable domain (other parts from reference TRBV30 and TRBJ1-2): SQTIHQWPATLVQPVGSPLSLECTVEGTSNPNLYWYRQAAGRGLQLLFYSVGIGQISSEVPQNLSASRPQDRQFILSSKKLLLSDSGFYLCAWGSGGWDYGYTFGSGTRLTVV.

This clonotype was seen at least ten times. This chain links TRBV29-1 with TRBJ2-5; tentatively, D is TRBD1 (6 bases). The V end was cut by 0 bases, the J end by 4 bases, with 9 bases between. CDR1 SQVTM and CDR2 ANQGSEA come from the germline V gene. The CDR3 totals 13 residues. The CDR3 loop is CSVEDGRGETQYF. The CDR3 DNA is TGCAGCGTTGAAGATGGCAGGGGAGAGACCCAGTACTTC.

On this clonotype: The junction does not match germline at one end; this may be a read error. This chain links TRBV27 with TRBJ1-2, with D possibly TRBD1 on 5 matching bases. This CDR3 is 13 amino acids long. Germline assignment: CDR1 MNHEY and CDR2 SMNVEV (reference sequence). The CDR3 coding sequence is TGTGCCAGCAGGCCGGGACTAGCGGGTGGCTACTCCTTC. As protein: CASRPGLAGGYSF.

V and J are TRBV7-6 and TRBJ1-2, with 8 bases fitting TRBD1. CDR1 SGHVS and CDR2 FNYEAQ come from the germline V gene. Trimming at V came to 5 bases and at J to 7 bases, leaving 6 bases not matched to a gene. This CDR3 spans 13 amino acids. CDR3 sequence: CASSPGQGRGYTF. The CDR3 DNA reads as TGTGCCAGCAGCCCCGGACAGGGACGTGGCTACACCTTC.

This clonotype has only a few counts. The chain carries TRBV7-9 and TRBJ2-3; D might be TRBD1 (6 bases). Germline lookup yields CDR1 SEHNR and CDR2 FQNEAQ (reference sequence). The length of the CDR3 is 13 residues. V lost 5 bases and J lost 10, with 16 bases in between. The CDR3 sequence is CASSTGQNRAQYF. As DNA, the CDR3 is TGTGCCAGCAGCACCGGACAGAACAGGGCGCAGTATTTT.

The genes are TRBV2 and TRBJ2-7, with 9 nucleotides matching TRBD1. J was trimmed by 0 bases and V by 3 bases; bases with no gene match: 12. The germline CDR1 and CDR2 sequences are SNHLY and FYNNEI. The CDR3 spans 18 residues. CDR3 residues: CASSEEGQGLGSSYEQYF. The CDR3 DNA follows: TGTGCCAGCAGTGAGGAAGGACAGGGGTTAGGGAGCTCCTACGAGCAGTACTTC.

The rearrangement uses TRBV5-1 and TRBJ2-7; possibly TRBD2 for D (5 bases). The germline V gene has CDR1 SGHRS and CDR2 YFSETQ. Trimming cost V 1 base and J 7 bases, with 21 bases left between them. The CDR3 extends over 16 amino acids. CDR3 in amino acids: CASSLQDGSSYNEQYF. CDR3 DNA sequence: TGCGCCAGCAGCTTGCAAGATGGGAGCTCCTACAATGAGCAGTACTTC.

This clonotype has a handful of counts. This chain uses TRBV24-1 with TRBJ1-5, with TRBD1 identical over 7 bases. CDR1 is KGHDR and CDR2 is SFDVKD in the germline V gene. The CDR3 contains 19 residues. The V and J ends lost 0 bases and 3 bases, in that order; junction bases with no gene match: 13. This chain's CDR3 is CATSDLDPDREVYNQPQHF. CDR3 nucleotide sequence: TGTGCCACCAGTGATTTGGATCCCGACAGGGAGGTTTACAATCAGCCCCAGCATTTT.